This T cell receptor beta chain was sequenced in a study of human T cells and chemical hapten exposure. Study details: TCR yields per sample varied mostly from small pooled library volume differences.

Time point denoted: healthy volunteer bleed at 6 weeks. The study extracted total RNA from unfractionated whole blood. Study-level findings and limits: TCRs above 1 in 1000 frequency did not change with DPC sensitization.

This CDR3 comprises 13 residues. The germline V gene encodes CDR1 MNHEY and CDR2 SMNVEV (reference sequence). With 4 bases removed from V and 9 bases from J, the gap between germline ends came to 13 bases. For the library, individual cDNA molecules each received unique molecular identifiers. TCRdb passed the RACE reads through MiXCR, listing each CDR3 protein once. The table records 55,000 to 75,000 distinct CDR3 sequences, about 5.7% of them present only once. Note on this clonotype: Its specificity is not known.

The chain employs TRBV27 and TRBJ2-1, with D perhaps given as TRBD1 or TRBD2 (5 bases each). The specimen sequenced was whole blood. The clonotype comes from a female donor in good health. Some clones in this sample may be carry-over from other donors' samples. The CDR3 bases are TGTGCCAGCAGTTACACGAAGGGGAGTGAGCAGTTCTTC. Translating it yields CASSYTKGSEQFF.